Below, one T cell receptor (beta chain) is given with its context. Its antigen is as yet unknown. This sample was taken from a study of T-cell memory formation after mild COVID-19. Whole-study context: Each donor largely had its own TCR clusters.

Constant-segment primers were used for 5'RACE, and the resulting TCR alpha and TCR beta cDNA libraries carried sample barcodes and UMIs. From the 5' RACE reads, TCRdb called clonotypes with MiXCR, one entry per CDR3 protein. The sample has 80,000 to 130,000 distinct CDR3 sequences, 8.5% to 14% seen once; the top ten hold approximately 40%. Study-wide results and limits: Contracting CD8+ clones were enriched in EMRA, CD4+ mainly in CM and EM. Among clones contracting day 15 to 85, CD4/CD8 was balanced, whereas later expanders leaned CD4+.

The sequence came from a man younger than 35 who had mild COVID-19 (a few samples of this study predate the infection). Cell type and time point are not known. The sample taken for sequencing was PBMCs or a T cell subset sorted from them (not recorded which).

The CDR3 DNA is TGTGCCACCAGTGACAAGACATCTTGGAATGAGCAGTTCTTC. Translation: CATSDKTSWNEQFF. J is TRBJ2-1 and V is TRBV24-1; D gene unclear. Trimming took off 4 bases at V and 7 bases at J, with 13 bases between the two ends. CDR1 is KGHDR and CDR2 is SFDVKD in the germline V gene. CDR3 length: 14 residues.